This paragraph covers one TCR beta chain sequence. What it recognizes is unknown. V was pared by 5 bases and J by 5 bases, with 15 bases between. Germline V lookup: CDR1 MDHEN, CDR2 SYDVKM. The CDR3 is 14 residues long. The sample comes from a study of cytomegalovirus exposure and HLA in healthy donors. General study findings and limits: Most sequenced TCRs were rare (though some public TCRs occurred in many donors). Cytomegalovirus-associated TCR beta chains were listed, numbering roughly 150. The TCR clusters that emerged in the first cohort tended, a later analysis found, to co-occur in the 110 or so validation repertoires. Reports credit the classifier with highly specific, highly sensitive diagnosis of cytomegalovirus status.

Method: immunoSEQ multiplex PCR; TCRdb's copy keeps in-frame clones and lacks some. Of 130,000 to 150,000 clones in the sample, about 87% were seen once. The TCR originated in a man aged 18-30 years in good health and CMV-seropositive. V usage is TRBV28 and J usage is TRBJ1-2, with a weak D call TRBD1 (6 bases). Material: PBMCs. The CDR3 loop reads CASSPGVRTYGYTF. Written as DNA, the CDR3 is TGTGCCAGCAGTCCAGGGGTCCGAACATATGGCTACACCTTC.